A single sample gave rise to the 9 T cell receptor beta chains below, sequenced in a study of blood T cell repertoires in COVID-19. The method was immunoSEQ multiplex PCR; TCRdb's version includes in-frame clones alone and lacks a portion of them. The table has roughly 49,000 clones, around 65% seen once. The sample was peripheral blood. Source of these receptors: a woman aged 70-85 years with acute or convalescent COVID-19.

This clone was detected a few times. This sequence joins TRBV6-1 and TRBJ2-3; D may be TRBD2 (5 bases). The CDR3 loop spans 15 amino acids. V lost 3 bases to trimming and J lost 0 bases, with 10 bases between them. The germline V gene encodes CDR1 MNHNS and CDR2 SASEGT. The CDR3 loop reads CASSDIGLSTDTQYF. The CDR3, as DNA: TGTGCCAGCAGTGACATAGGACTGAGCACAGATACGCAGTATTTT.

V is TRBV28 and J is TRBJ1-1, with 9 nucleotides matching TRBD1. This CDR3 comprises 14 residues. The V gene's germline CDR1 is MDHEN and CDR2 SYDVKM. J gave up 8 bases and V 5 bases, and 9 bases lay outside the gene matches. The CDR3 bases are TGTGCCAGCAGTCCGACAGGGGGGACAAGCGAAGCTTTCTTT. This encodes CASSPTGGTSEAFF. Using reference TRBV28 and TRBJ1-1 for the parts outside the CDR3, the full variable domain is DVKVTQSSRYLVKRTGEKVFLECVQDMDHENMFWYRQDPGLGLRLIYFSYDVKMKEKGDIPEGYSVSREKKERFSLILESASTNQTSMYLCASSPTGGTSEAFFGQGTRLTVV.

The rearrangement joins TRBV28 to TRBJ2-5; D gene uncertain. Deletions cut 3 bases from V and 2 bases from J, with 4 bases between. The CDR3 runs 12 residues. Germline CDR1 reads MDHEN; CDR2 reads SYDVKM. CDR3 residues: CASSLRQETQYF. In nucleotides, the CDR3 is TGTGCCAGCAGTTTGAGGCAAGAGACCCAGTACTTC.

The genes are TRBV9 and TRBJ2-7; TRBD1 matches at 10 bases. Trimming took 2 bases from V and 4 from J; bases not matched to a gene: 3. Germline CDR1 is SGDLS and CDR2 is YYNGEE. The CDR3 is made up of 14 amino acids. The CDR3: CASSVGDRGYEQYF. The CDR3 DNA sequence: TGTGCCAGCAGCGTTGGGGACAGGGGATACGAGCAGTACTTC.

DNA for the CDR3: TGTGCCAGCAGCCTAGTCGGAGCGAAGGATGAAAAACTGTTTTTT. It yields the protein CASSLVGAKDEKLFF. The chain uses TRBV7-6 and TRBJ1-4; D is uncertain. V shed 5 bases and J shed 6 bases, with 16 bases lying between them. The CDR3 sequence is 15 residues long. Germline loops: CDR1 SGHVS, CDR2 FNYEAQ. Full variable domain (rest looked up from reference TRBV7-6 and TRBJ1-4): GAGVSQSPRYKVTKRGQDVALRCDPISGHVSLYWYRQALGQGPEFLTYFNYEAQQDKSGLPNDRFSAERPEGSISTLTIQRTEQRDSAMYRCASSLVGAKDEKLFFGSGTQLSVL.

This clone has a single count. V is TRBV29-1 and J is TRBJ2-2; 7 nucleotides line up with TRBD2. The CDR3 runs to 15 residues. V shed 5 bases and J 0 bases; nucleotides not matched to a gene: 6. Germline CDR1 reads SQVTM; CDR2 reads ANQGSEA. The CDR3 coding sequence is TGCAGCGTTATATTGCTAGCGGCGAACACCGGGGAGCTGTTTTTT. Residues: CSVILLAANTGELFF.

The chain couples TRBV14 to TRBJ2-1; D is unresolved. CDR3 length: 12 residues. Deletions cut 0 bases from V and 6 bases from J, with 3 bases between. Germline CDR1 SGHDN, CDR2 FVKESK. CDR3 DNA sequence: TGTGCCAGCAGCCAAGACCTCAATGAGCAGTTCTTC. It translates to CASSQDLNEQFF.

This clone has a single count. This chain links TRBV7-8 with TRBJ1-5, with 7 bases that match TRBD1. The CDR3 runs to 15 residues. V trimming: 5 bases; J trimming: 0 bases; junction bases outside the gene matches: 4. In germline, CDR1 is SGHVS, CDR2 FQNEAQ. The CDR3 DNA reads TGTGCCAGCAGCCACCGGACAGGTAGCAATCAGCCCCAGCATTTT. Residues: CASSHRTGSNQPQHF. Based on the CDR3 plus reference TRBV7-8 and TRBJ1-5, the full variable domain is GAGVSQSPRYKVAKRGQDVALRCDPISGHVSLFWYQQALGQGPEFLTYFQNEAQLDKSGLPSDRFFAERPEGSVSTLKIQRTQQEDSAVYLCASSHRTGSNQPQHFGDGTRLSIL.

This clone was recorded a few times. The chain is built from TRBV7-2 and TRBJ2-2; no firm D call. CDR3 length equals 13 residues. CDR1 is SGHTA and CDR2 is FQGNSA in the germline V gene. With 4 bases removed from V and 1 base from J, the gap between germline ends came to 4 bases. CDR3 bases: TGTGCCAGCAGCTCATGGAACACCGGGGAGCTGTTTTTT. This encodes CASSSWNTGELFF.